This T cell receptor beta chain was recovered during a study of T cell repertoires in cytomegalovirus infection. About the research overall: Signatures in public TCR beta sequences pointed to both CMV infection and matching HLA type.

The V gene lost 1 base and the J gene lost 6 bases, with 8 bases spanning the gap. This CDR3 contains 13 residues. Germline-derived CDR1 and CDR2 are KGHDR and SFDVKD. General study results and limits: Dominant in the ex vivo response were TCR beta clonotypes restricted by HLA-C and specific for CMV. Accumulated public TCR beta family frequency recognized individuals carrying CMV together with the relevant HLA.

This clonotype was observed at least ten times. The target antigen is unknown. Each CDR3 protein gets one entry after TCRdb re-called the reads with MiXCR. The sample has hundreds of thousands of distinct CDR3 sequences; 9.6% are singletons. This TCR came from a human donor in good health (CMV status not recorded). Some clones in this sample may be carry-over from other donors' samples. The chain joins TRBV24-1 to TRBJ1-2, with unresolved D. Sample: PBMCs. In DNA form, the CDR3 reads TGTGCCACCAGTGATTTAACCGGGAATGGCTACACCTTC. Its protein is CATSDLTGNGYTF.